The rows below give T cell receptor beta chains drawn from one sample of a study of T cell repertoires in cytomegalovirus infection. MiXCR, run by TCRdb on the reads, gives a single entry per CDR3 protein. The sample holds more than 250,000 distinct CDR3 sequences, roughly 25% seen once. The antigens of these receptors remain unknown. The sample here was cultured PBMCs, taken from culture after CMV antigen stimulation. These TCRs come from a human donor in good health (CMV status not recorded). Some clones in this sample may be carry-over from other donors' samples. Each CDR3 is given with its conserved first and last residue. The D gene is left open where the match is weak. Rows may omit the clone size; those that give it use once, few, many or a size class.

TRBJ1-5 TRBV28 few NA TGTGCCAGCAGAATACAGTATTATCAGCCCCAGCATTTT CASRIQYYQPQHF
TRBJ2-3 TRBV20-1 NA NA TGCAGTGCTAGGCCACCGGCGGGGGATACGCAGTATTTT CSARPPAGDTQYF
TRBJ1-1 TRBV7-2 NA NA TGTGCCAGCAGCTTAGTCGCGCAGGGGAACACTGAAGCTTTCTTT CASSLVAQGNTEAFF
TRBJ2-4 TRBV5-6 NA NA TGTGCCAGCAGCTTTCAGGGGCGAGAGGTCATTCAGTACTTC CASSFQGREVIQYF
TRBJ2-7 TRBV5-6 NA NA TGTGCCAGCAGCCCTGGGACCGTTGGGCTCTACGAGCAGTACTTC CASSPGTVGLYEQYF
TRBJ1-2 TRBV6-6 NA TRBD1 TGTGCCAGCAGTCCTGGATTATTTAGACAGGGGGCCAACCGGCTCTCTGGCTACACCTTC CASSPGLFRQGANRLSGYTF
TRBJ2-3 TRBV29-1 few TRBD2 TGCAGCGTTGGGACTAGCGGGGAACCAGATACGCAGTATTTT CSVGTSGEPDTQYF
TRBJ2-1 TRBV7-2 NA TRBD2 TGTGCCAGCAGCGACCCTCGGGCGGGAGTAGGGAATGAGCAGTTCTTC CASSDPRAGVGNEQFF
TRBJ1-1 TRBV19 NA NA TGTGCCAGTAGGAGCGAGGTTGGAGGGATGAGGCCTGAAGCTTTCTTT CASRSEVGGMRPEAFF
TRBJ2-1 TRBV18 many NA TGTGCCAGCTCACCAGGCAATAGACTCGCCGGCAATGAGCAGTTCTTC CASSPGNRLAGNEQFF
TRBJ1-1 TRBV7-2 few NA TGTGCCAGCAGCTTCCAGTGGGTCGCTGAAGCTTTCTTT CASSFQWVAEAFF
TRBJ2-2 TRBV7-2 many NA TGTGCCAGCAGCTTAGACACCCCCGGGGAGCTGTTTTTT CASSLDTPGELFF
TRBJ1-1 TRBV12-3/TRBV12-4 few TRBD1 TGTGCCAGCAGTCCACGGACAGGGAATGCTGAAGCTTTCTTT CASSPRTGNAEAFF
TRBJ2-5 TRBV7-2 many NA TGTGCCAGCAGCTTAGACGGGGAGACCCAGTACTTC CASSLDGETQYF
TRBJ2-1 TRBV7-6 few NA TGTGCCAGCAGCCTAAGGACTGGCATTTTCAATGAGCAGTTCTTC CASSLRTGIFNEQFF
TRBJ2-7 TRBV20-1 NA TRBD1 TGCAGTGCTAGAGAGCTGGACAGGGGATACGAGCAGTACTTC CSARELDRGYEQYF
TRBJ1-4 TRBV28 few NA TGTGCCAGCAGTGGCCCGGACACTAATAATGAAAAACTGTTTTTT CASSGPDTNNEKLFF
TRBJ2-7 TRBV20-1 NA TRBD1 TGCAGTGCACCCGGGACAGTTTACGAGCAGTACTTC CSAPGTVYEQYF
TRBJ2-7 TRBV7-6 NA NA TGTGCCAGCAGCTTAGAGCGGGTTTCCTACGAGCAGTACTTC CASSLERVSYEQYF
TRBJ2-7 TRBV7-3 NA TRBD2 TGTGCCAGCAGCTTTGGGGGAGGGGCCTCAGTATACGAGCAGTACTTC CASSFGGGASVYEQYF
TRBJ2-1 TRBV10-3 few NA TGTGCCATCGGTGTGCCGCAGTTCTTC CAIGVPQFF
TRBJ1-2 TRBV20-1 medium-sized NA TGCAGTGCTAGGGTGAGAACCTATGGCTACACCTTC CSARVRTYGYTF
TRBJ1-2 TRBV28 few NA TGTGCCAGCAGAACGCATGAATCTAACTATGGCTACACCTTC CASRTHESNYGYTF
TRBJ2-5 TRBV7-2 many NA TGTGCCAGCAGCCCCTCGGGGGATAGTGCTCAGTACTTC CASSPSGDSAQYF
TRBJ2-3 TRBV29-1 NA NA TGCAGCGTTGTGGCCTTAAGGGAGGCCAGCACAGATACGCAGTATTTT CSVVALREASTDTQYF
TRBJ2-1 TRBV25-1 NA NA TGTGCCAGCAGTGATAAGATAAATGAGCAGTTCTTC CASSDKINEQFF
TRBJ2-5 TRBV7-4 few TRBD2 TGTGCCAGCAGCACTGGGACTAGCGGGAGGGTGGGGCCTCAAGAGACCCAGTACTTC CASSTGTSGRVGPQETQYF
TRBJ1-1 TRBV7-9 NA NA TGTGCCAGCAGCTTAGTTTCTGTGATACCGAACACTGAAGCTTTCTTT CASSLVSVIPNTEAFF
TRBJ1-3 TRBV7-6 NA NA TGTGCCAGCAGCTTAGCCGTCGGTTACTCTGGAAACACCATATATTTT CASSLAVGYSGNTIYF
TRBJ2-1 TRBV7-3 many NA TGTGCCAGCAGCTTTCTAGGAGGCAATGAGCAGTTCTTC CASSFLGGNEQFF
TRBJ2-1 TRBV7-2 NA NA TGTGCCAGCAGCTTAGTTCTCCGGGGCTCCTACAATGAGCAGTTCTTC CASSLVLRGSYNEQFF
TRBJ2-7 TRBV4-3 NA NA TGCGCCAGCAGCCAAGCCCTAGCGACTTACGAGCAGTACTTC CASSQALATYEQYF
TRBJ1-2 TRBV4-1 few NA TGCGCCAGCAGCCACCCGGCCCCGGCTGGAAGACTTGGCTACACCTTC CASSHPAPAGRLGYTF
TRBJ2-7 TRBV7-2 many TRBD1 TGTGCCAGCAGCTTAAATGTTAGGACAGGGCGTACGAGCTCCTACGAGCAGTACTTC CASSLNVRTGRTSSYEQYF
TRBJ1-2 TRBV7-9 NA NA TGTGCCAGCAGCTCGGGGGGCTACTATGGCTACACCTTC CASSSGGYYGYTF
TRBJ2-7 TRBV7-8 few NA TGTGCCAGCAGCTTATCGCCGGAGGGCTCCTACGAGCAGTACTTC CASSLSPEGSYEQYF
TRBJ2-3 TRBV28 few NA TGTGCCAGCAGTTTGCCCCCTCGGGCCTATACGCAGTATTTT CASSLPPRAYTQYF
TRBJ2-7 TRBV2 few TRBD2 TGTGCCAGCAGTGGACTAGCGGGAGTCCTTTCCTACGAGCAGTACTTC CASSGLAGVLSYEQYF
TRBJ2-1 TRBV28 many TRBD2 TGTGCCAGCAGTTTGTTAGGTAGCGGGAGGGATTACAATGAGCAGTTCTTC CASSLLGSGRDYNEQFF
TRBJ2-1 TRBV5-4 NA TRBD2 TGTGCCAGCAGACGATCCGGGACTAGCGGGAGAACCAATGAGCAGTTCTTC CASRRSGTSGRTNEQFF
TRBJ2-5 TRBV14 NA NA TGTGCCAGCAGCCAAGGGGCGGGCACCCAGTACTTC CASSQGAGTQYF
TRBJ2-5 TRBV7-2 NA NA TGTGCCAGCAGCTTATTTTGGGCAGGGGCAGAGACCCAGTACTTC CASSLFWAGAETQYF
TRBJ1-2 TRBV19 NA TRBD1 TGTGCCAGTAGAGGACAGGCGGACTATGGCTACACCTTC CASRGQADYGYTF
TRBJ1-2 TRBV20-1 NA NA TGCAGTGCTAGAGATCTCCTATATGGCTACACCTTC CSARDLLYGYTF
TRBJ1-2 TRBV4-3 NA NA TGCGCCAGCAGCCAGAGGATCTCAGGGGACTATGGCTACACCTTC CASSQRISGDYGYTF
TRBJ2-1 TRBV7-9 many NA TGTGCCAGCAGCTTAGTTCGGCTAGTTGGAGGTTCGGGTGTCCATGAGCAGTTCTTC CASSLVRLVGGSGVHEQFF
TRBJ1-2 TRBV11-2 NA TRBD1 TGTGCCAGCAGCTTACGGACAGGGGATGGCTACACCTTC CASSLRTGDGYTF
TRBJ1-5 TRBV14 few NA TGTGCCAGCAGCCAAAACAATCAGCCCCAGCATTTT CASSQNNQPQHF
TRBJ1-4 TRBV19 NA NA TGTGCCTCATTAGACGGAGCCGTTAATGAAAAACTGTTTTTT CASLDGAVNEKLFF
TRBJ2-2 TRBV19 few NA TGTGCCACCCGGGCGGGCCTCAACACCGGGGAGCTGTTTTTT CATRAGLNTGELFF
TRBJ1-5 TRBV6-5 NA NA TGTGCCAGCAGTTACTCCGTTCCAGGGTCGGATAGCAATCAGCCCCAGCATTTT CASSYSVPGSDSNQPQHF
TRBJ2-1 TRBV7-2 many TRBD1 TGTGCCAGCAGCTTAAGGACAGGGTCAAGTAAGAGCTCCTACAATGAGCAGTTCTTC CASSLRTGSSKSSYNEQFF
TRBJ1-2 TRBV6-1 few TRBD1 TGTGCCAGCAGAAAGGACAGGGTGCAAGATGGCTACACCTTC CASRKDRVQDGYTF
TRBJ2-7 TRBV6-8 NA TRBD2 TGTGCCACCGCGGAGACTAGCTATTACGAGCAGTACTTC CATAETSYYEQYF
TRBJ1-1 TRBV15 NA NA TGTGCCACCAGCAGAGTAAGGGAAGTGTACACTGAAGCTTTCTTT CATSRVREVYTEAFF